This T cell receptor (beta chain) derives from a study of blood T cell repertoires in COVID-19. In the source study's methods: Researchers report that nucleated cell counts were estimated from reference gene primer amplification. Assay: immunoSEQ multiplex PCR; the TCRdb copy retains only in-frame clones and omits some. V and J calls and clone size follow that table, whereas D and trimming were derived from the DNA. The sample records 100,000 or so clones, around 93% being singletons. V was pared by 6 bases and J by 6 bases, with 15 bases between. The CDR3 contains 13 residues. Germline V gene lookup returns CDR1 MNHEY and CDR2 SVGAGI.

The sequence derives from a man in his fifties or sixties with acute or convalescent COVID-19. The rearrangement joins TRBV6-5 to TRBJ2-7, with D tentatively TRBD2 (5 bases). The sample was peripheral blood. The CDR3 loop is CASSQTKRAEQYF. DNA of the CDR3: TGTGCCAGCAGCCAAACTAAGAGGGCCGAGCAGTACTTC.